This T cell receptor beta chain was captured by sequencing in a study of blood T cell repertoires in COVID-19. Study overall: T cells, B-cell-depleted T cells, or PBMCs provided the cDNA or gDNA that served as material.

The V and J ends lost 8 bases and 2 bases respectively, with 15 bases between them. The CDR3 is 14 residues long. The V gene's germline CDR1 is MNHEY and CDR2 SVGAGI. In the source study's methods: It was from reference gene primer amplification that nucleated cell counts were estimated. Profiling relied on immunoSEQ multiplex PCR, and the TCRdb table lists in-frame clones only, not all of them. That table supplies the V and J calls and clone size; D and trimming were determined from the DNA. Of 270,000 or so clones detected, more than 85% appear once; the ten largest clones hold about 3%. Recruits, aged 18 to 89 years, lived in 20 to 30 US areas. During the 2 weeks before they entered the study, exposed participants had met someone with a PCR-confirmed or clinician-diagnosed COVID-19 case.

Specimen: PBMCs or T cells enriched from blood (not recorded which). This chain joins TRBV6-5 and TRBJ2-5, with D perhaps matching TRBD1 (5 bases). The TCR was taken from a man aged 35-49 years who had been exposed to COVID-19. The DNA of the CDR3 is TGTGCCAGCGGCAGGCAGGGCAGGCAAGAGACCCAGTACTTC. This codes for CASGRQGRQETQYF.